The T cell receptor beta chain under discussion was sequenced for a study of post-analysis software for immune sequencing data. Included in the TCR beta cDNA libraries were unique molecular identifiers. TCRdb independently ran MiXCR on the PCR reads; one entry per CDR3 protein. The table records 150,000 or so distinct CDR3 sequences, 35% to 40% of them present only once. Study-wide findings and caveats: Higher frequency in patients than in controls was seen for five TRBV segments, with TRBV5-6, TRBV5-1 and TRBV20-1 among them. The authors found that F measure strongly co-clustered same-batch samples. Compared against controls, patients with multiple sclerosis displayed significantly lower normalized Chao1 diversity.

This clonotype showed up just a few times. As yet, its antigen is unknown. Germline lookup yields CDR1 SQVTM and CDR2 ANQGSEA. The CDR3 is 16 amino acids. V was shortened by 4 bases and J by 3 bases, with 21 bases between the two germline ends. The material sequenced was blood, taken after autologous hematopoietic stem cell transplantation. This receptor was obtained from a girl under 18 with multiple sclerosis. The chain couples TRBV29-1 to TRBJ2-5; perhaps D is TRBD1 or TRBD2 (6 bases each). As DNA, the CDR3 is TGCAGCGTTGTGAGAGACCGACGGGGGCGCGAAGAGACCCAGTACTTC. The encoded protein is CSVVRDRRGREETQYF.